What follows describes a single TCR beta chain. CDR3 length: 17 amino acids. V lost 0 bases to trimming and J lost 0 bases; unmatched junction nucleotides: 6. Germline values: CDR1 SGDLS, CDR2 YYNGEE. The protocol was immunoSEQ multiplex PCR, while the TCRdb copy is restricted to in-frame clones and leaves out a portion. The table lists roughly 100,000 clones, roughly 79% of them singletons. These data come from a study of blood T cell repertoires in COVID-19. The sequence was collected from a man older than 75 with acute or convalescent COVID-19. The specimen sequenced was peripheral blood. The rearrangement joins TRBV9 to TRBJ2-1; 7 bases agree with TRBD2. CDR3 amino acids: CASSVGASGRSYNEQFF. CDR3 in DNA: TGTGCCAGCAGCGTAGGGGCTAGCGGCCGCTCCTACAATGAGCAGTTCTTC.